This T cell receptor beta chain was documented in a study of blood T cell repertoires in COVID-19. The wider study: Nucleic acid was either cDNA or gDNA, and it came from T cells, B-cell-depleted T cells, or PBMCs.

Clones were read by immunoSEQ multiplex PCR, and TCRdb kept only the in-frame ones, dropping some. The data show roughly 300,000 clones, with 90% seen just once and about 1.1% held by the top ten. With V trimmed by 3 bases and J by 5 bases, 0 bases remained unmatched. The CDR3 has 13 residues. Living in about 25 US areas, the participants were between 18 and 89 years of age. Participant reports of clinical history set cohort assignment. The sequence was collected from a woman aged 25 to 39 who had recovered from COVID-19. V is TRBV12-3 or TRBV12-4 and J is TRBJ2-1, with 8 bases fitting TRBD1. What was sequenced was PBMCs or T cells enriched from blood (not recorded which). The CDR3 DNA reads TGTGCCAGCAGTTTGACAGGGGACAATGAGCAGTTCTTC. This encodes CASSLTGDNEQFF.